One sample yielded the 25 T cell receptor beta chains listed below, sequenced in a study of T-cell reconstitution after alpha-beta-depleted transplantation in children. Unique molecular identifiers were used in preparing the TCRbeta library. TCRdb passed the PCR reads through MiXCR, listing each CDR3 protein once. The data contain tens of thousands of distinct CDR3 sequences, 44% of them singletons. Specimen: PBMCs, mostly from graft donor cells, collected 360 days after TCRalphabeta/CD19-depleted stem cell transplant. The source of these receptors is a male patient younger than 18 who had a stem cell transplant for acute lymphoblastic leukemia, so the T cells may come from the graft donor.

This rearrangement joins TRBV28 to TRBJ2-1; no clear D. Trimming cost V 7 bases and J 0 bases, with 16 bases left between them. Germline CDR1 and CDR2: MDHEN and SYDVKM. There are 16 residues in the CDR3. The CDR3 spells CASTDSGASSYNEQFF. The CDR3, as DNA: TGTGCCAGCACCGATTCGGGCGCGAGCTCCTACAATGAGCAGTTCTTC.

This clonotype appeared a few times. The V gene is TRBV11-2, the J gene TRBJ2-7; D is uncertain. V lost 2 bases, J lost 4 bases, and 12 bases lay in between. The germline CDR1 and CDR2 sequences are SGHAT and FQNNGV. The CDR3 length is 14 residues. The CDR3: CASSLSARPYEQYF. The DNA for the CDR3 is TGTGCCAGCAGCTTATCGGCCAGGCCGTACGAGCAGTACTTC.

The V call is TRBV12-3 or TRBV12-4, the J call TRBJ2-1; 8 bases agree with TRBD2. V lost 5 bases and J lost 2; bases outside the gene matches: 5. CDR3 length equals 15 residues. DNA of the CDR3: TGTGCCAGCAGTCTAATTAGCGGGACCTACAATGAGCAGTTCTTC. Amino acid sequence: CASSLISGTYNEQFF.

This clonotype was seen more than once but under ten times. The gene calls are TRBV5-1 and TRBJ2-1; 7 nucleotides line up with TRBD2. The CDR3 totals 16 residues. V lost 3 bases to trimming and J lost 2 bases; unmatched junction nucleotides: 8. Germline CDR1 is SGHRS and CDR2 is YFSETQ. CDR3 residues: CASSSSGIVPYNEQFF. The DNA of the CDR3 is TGCGCCAGCAGCTCCAGCGGGATTGTACCCTACAATGAGCAGTTCTTC.

The chain is built from TRBV5-1 and TRBJ2-7, with D perhaps TRBD1 or TRBD2 (5 bases each). Germline V lookup: CDR1 SGHRS, CDR2 YFSETQ. The CDR3 loop spans 12 amino acids. V lost 5 bases and J 5 bases, leaving 11 bases between the germline ends. CDR3 sequence reads: CASSVRGDEQYF. CDR3 nucleotides: TGCGCCAGCAGTGTCCGAGGGGACGAGCAGTACTTC.

The gene calls are TRBV6-1 and TRBJ2-3; 7 nucleotides line up with TRBD1. The germline V gene encodes CDR1 MNHNS and CDR2 SASEGT. This CDR3 comprises 14 residues. J lost 4 bases, V lost 5 bases, and 6 bases had no gene match. The CDR3 sequence is CASSKARGPDTQYF. The CDR3 nucleotides are TGTGCCAGCAGTAAGGCGAGGGGGCCAGATACGCAGTATTTT.

The CDR3: CASSPLLDRGYYNEQFF. In DNA, the CDR3 is TGTGCCAGCAGTCCACTACTCGACAGGGGTTACTACAATGAGCAGTTCTTC. The V gene is TRBV12-3 or TRBV12-4, the J gene TRBJ2-1; TRBD1 matches 8 bases. Trimming removed 5 bases from V and 3 bases from J; junction bases left unmatched: 12. This CDR3 is built from 17 residues.

This chain connects TRBV20-1 to TRBJ2-3; 10 bases fit TRBD2. V was pared by 3 bases and J by 3 bases, with 3 bases of the junction left unmatched. CDR3 length equals 14 residues. CDR1 and CDR2 from the germline V gene are DFQATT and SNEGSKA (reference sequence). CDR3: CSASPLAGTDTQYF. The DNA of the CDR3 is TGCAGTGCTAGCCCACTAGCGGGGACAGATACGCAGTATTTT.

The chain employs TRBV7-2 and TRBJ1-4; the D is unclear. CDR3 length: 15 amino acids. Between the trimmed V and J ends, which lost 1 base and 5 bases, there was a span of 11 bases. The V gene's germline CDR1 is SGHTA and CDR2 FQGNSA. CDR3 sequence: CASSLVPGVNEKLFF. Here the CDR3 DNA reads TGTGCCAGCAGCTTAGTTCCAGGAGTAAATGAAAAACTGTTTTTT.

This sequence joins TRBV4-1 and TRBJ1-1; D unresolved. The CDR3 totals 13 residues. Germline V gives CDR1 MGHRA, CDR2 YSYEKL. Trimming pared 1 base from V and 0 bases from J, leaving 3 bases between. DNA of the CDR3: TGCGCCAGCAGCCAAGTTGTGAACACTGAAGCTTTCTTT. Translated, it gives CASSQVVNTEAFF.

CDR3 coding DNA: TGCGCCAGCAGCTTGTCTTGGGGCGCCTACGAGCAGTACTTC. Amino acid sequence: CASSLSWGAYEQYF. The chain has TRBV5-1 and TRBJ2-7; D might be TRBD1 (5 bases). Germline lookup yields CDR1 SGHRS and CDR2 YFSETQ. This CDR3 spans 14 amino acids. The ends were cut back, 1 base at V and 2 bases at J, with 10 bases in the middle.

V usage is TRBV29-1 and J usage is TRBJ2-1; TRBD1 might be the D (6 bases). Germline V gene data show CDR1 as SQVTM and CDR2 as ANQGSEA. Trimming removed 4 bases at V and 7 bases at J, with 17 bases between. The CDR3 has 14 amino acids. The CDR3: CSVAGTQKGNEQFF. The CDR3 DNA reads as TGCAGCGTTGCCGGGACACAAAAGGGTAATGAGCAGTTCTTC.

In DNA, the CDR3 is TGCAGCGTTGAAGATCGGAGTATACAAGAGACCCAGTACTTC. It yields the protein CSVEDRSIQETQYF. This sequence joins TRBV29-1 and TRBJ2-5; D ambiguous. CDR3 length: 14 residues. Trimming took 0 bases from V and 2 from J, leaving 10 bases between them. CDR1 SQVTM and CDR2 ANQGSEA come from the germline V gene.

The sample holds a few counts of this clonotype. V gene TRBV20-1 combines with J gene TRBJ2-1; D perhaps matches TRBD2 (6 bases). The germline V gene has CDR1 DFQATT and CDR2 SNEGSKA (reference sequence). The CDR3 is 15 amino acids. Trimming stripped 1 base from V and 0 bases from J, with 10 bases between. This CDR3 reads CSARAVAVSYNEQFF. The CDR3 DNA reads as TGCAGTGCTAGAGCGGTAGCGGTCTCCTACAATGAGCAGTTCTTC.

The chain carries TRBV6-2 or TRBV6-3 and TRBJ2-3; TRBD2 matches at 7 bases. With 2 bases clipped from V and 3 bases from J, the junction kept 2 bases outside the gene matches. The CDR3 sequence is 14 residues long. Germline V lookup: CDR1 MNHEY, CDR2 SVGEGT. The CDR3 sequence: CASSYGGGTDTQYF. The CDR3 DNA follows: TGTGCCAGCAGTTACGGCGGGGGAACAGATACGCAGTATTTT.

This chain joins TRBV15 and TRBJ2-1, with D unclear. In germline, CDR1 is LNHNV, CDR2 YYDKDF (reference sequence). The CDR3 sequence is 16 residues long. Trimming left V 2 bases short and J 4 bases short, with 15 bases between. This CDR3 is CATSRNFFRRYNEQFF. CDR3 DNA: TGTGCCACCAGCAGAAACTTCTTTAGGCGTTACAATGAGCAGTTCTTC.

This clonotype was recorded a few times. The rearrangement joins TRBV20-1 to TRBJ2-7; no firm D call. Trimming removed 1 base at V and 0 bases at J, with 13 bases between. In germline, CDR1 is DFQATT, CDR2 SNEGSKA (reference sequence). This CDR3 comprises 15 residues. The CDR3 loop reads CSARVRLSSSYEQYF. CDR3 nucleotide sequence: TGCAGTGCTAGAGTAAGACTTTCAAGCTCCTACGAGCAGTACTTC.

V usage is TRBV7-3 and J usage is TRBJ2-7; 9 bases line up with TRBD2. The CDR3 is 15 amino acids. The ends lost 6 bases at V and 0 bases at J; junction bases unmatched: 6. The germline CDR1 and CDR2 sequences are SGHTA and FQGTGA. The CDR3 DNA follows: TGTGCCAGCAGTAAAGCGGGAGGCTACTCCTACGAGCAGTACTTC. It is translated as CASSKAGGYSYEQYF.

There are a few counts of this clonotype. The chain is built from TRBV6-5 and TRBJ2-3; TRBD1 aligns across 7 bases. The germline V gene has CDR1 MNHEY and CDR2 SVGAGI. J was trimmed by 6 bases and V by 5 bases; bases with no gene match: 11. The CDR3 has 15 residues. The CDR3 DNA reads as TGTGCCAGCAGTCACTGGAAGGGGGCAGGGGATACGCAGTATTTT. Amino acid sequence: CASSHWKGAGDTQYF.

The rearrangement links TRBV27 to TRBJ2-7, with 7 bases identical to TRBD1. Germline V CDR1 and CDR2: MNHEY, SMNVEV (reference sequence). The ends lost 1 base at V and 4 bases at J; junction bases unmatched: 4. The CDR3 sequence is 14 residues long. The DNA of the CDR3 is TGTGCCAGCAGTTTATACGGACAGGCTTACGAGCAGTACTTC. Protein sequence: CASSLYGQAYEQYF.

This clonotype has just a few counts. The rearrangement uses TRBV27 and TRBJ2-7; D possibly corresponds to TRBD1 (7 bases). Deletions cut 3 bases from V and 3 bases from J, with 9 bases between. CDR1 and CDR2 (germline): MNHEY, SMNVEV (reference sequence). The CDR3 length is 13 residues. The CDR3 loop is CASSFQGGYEQYF. CDR3 coding DNA: TGTGCCAGCAGTTTTCAGGGGGGCTACGAGCAGTACTTC.

The table lists this clonotype with a few counts. The chain carries TRBV10-3 and TRBJ2-3; 7 nucleotides agree with TRBD2. The CDR3 totals 14 residues. Germline CDR1 reads ENHRY; CDR2 reads SYGVKD. V shed 7 bases and J 3 bases; nucleotides not matched to a gene: 7. The CDR3 loop reads CAINSLAETDTQYF. CDR3 bases: TGTGCCATCAATAGCCTAGCGGAAACAGATACGCAGTATTTT.

DNA of the CDR3: TGCAGCGTTGTACGGGCGAACACCGGGGAGCTGTTTTTT. Translation: CSVVRANTGELFF. This chain connects TRBV29-1 to TRBJ2-2; D remains ambiguous. With 4 bases removed from V and 0 bases from J, the gap between germline ends came to 6 bases. The CDR3 loop spans 13 amino acids. Germline CDR1 and CDR2: SQVTM and ANQGSEA.

The chain couples TRBV6-1 to TRBJ2-5; unclear D gene. This CDR3 spans 15 amino acids. Germline V gene lookup returns CDR1 MNHNS and CDR2 SASEGT. V lost 6 bases and J 3 bases, leaving 17 bases between the germline ends. Here the CDR3 reads CASSPLGRWEETQYF. For the CDR3, the DNA is TGTGCCAGCAGCCCCCTAGGGCGGTGGGAAGAGACCCAGTACTTC.

The rearrangement joins TRBV6-1 to TRBJ2-7, with 10 positions matching TRBD2. The CDR3 runs 15 residues. J gave up 2 bases and V 5 bases, and 6 bases lay outside the gene matches. CDR1 and CDR2 from the germline V gene are MNHNS and SASEGT. In DNA, the CDR3 is TGTGCCAGCAGTCGAACTAGCGGGGTACCCTACGAGCAGTACTTC. This gives the protein CASSRTSGVPYEQYF.